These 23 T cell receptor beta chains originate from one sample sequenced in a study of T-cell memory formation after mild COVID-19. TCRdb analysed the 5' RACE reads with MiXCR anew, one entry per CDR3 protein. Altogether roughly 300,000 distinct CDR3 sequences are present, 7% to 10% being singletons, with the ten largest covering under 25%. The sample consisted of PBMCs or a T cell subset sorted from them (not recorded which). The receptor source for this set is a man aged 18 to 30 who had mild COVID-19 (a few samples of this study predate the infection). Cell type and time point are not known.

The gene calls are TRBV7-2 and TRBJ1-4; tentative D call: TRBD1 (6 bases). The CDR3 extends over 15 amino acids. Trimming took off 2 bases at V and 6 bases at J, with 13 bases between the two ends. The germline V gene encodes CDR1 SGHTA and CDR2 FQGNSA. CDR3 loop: CASSLFGRGDEKLFF. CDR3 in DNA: TGTGCCAGCAGCTTATTCGGCAGGGGTGATGAAAAACTGTTTTTT.

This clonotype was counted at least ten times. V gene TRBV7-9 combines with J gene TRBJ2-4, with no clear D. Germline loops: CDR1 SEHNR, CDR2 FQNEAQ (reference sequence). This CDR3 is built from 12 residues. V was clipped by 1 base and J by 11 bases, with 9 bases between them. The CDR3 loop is CASSLDGGFQYF. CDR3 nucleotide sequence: TGTGCCAGCAGCTTAGATGGTGGTTTTCAGTACTTC. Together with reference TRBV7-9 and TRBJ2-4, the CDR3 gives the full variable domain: DTGVSQNPRHKITKRGQNVTFRCDPISEHNRLYWYRQTLGQGPEFLTYFQNEAQLEKSRLLSDRFSAERPKGSFSTLEIQRTEQGDSAMYLCASSLDGGFQYFGAGTRLSVL.

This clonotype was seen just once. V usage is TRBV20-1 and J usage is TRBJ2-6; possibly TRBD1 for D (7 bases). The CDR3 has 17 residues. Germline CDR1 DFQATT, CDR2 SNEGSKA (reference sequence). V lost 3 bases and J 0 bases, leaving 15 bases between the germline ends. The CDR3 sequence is CSARGGQSVSGANVLTF. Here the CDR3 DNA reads TGCAGTGCTAGGGGGGGACAGTCAGTCTCTGGGGCCAACGTCCTGACTTTC.

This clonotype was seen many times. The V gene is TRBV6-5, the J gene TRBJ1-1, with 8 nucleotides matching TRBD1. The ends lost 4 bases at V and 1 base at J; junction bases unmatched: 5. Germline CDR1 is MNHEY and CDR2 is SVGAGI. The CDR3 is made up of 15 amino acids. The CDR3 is CASSWSQGGNTEAFF. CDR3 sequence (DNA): TGTGCCAGCAGTTGGTCACAGGGGGGGAACACTGAAGCTTTCTTT.

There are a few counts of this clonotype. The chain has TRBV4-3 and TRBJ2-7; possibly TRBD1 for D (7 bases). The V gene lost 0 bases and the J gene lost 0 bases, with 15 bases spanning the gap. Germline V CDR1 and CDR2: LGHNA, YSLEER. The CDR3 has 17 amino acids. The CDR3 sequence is CASSQDGGTESSYEQYF. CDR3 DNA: TGCGCCAGCAGCCAAGATGGCGGGACAGAGAGCTCCTACGAGCAGTACTTC.

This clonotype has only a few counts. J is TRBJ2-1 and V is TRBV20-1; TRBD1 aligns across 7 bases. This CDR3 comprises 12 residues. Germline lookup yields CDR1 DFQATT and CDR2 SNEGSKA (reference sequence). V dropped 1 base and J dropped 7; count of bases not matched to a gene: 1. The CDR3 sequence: CSARVRGNEQFF. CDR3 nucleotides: TGCAGTGCTAGAGTCAGGGGGAATGAGCAGTTCTTC.

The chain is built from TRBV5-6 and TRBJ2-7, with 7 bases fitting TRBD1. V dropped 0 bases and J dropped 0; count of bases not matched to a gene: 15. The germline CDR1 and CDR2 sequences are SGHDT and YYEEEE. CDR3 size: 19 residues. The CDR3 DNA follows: TGTGCCAGCAGCTTGGGATTTTCTTCCCCGGGACAGTCCTCCTACGAGCAGTACTTC. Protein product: CASSLGFSSPGQSSYEQYF.

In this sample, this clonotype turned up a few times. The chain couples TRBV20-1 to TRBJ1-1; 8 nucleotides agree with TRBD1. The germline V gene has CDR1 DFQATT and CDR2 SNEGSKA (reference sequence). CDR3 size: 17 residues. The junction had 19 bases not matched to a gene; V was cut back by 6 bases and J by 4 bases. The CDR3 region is CSARKPGGFALGTEAFF. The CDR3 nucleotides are TGCAGTGCCAGAAAGCCAGGGGGCTTCGCGTTAGGCACTGAAGCTTTCTTT.

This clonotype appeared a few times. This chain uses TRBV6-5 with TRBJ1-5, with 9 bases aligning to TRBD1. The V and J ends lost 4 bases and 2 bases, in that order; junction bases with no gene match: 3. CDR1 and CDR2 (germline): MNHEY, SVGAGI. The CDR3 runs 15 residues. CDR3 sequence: CASSLQGARNQPQHF. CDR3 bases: TGTGCCAGCAGTTTACAGGGGGCGCGCAATCAGCCCCAGCATTTT.

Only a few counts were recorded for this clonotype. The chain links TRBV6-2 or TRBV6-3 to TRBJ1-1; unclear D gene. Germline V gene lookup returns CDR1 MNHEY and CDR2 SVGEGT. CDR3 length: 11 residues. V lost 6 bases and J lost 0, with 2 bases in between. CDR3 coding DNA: TGTGCCAGCAGCGTGAACACTGAAGCTTTCTTT. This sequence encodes CASSVNTEAFF.

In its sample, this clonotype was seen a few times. The CDR3 loop is CASSILIGSGETQYF. The CDR3 coding sequence is TGTGCCAGTAGTATCCTTATCGGTAGCGGGGAGACCCAGTACTTC. This chain joins TRBV19 and TRBJ2-5; TRBD2 matches 7 bases. The CDR3 loop spans 15 amino acids. Germline V gene sequence: CDR1 LNHDA, CDR2 SQIVND (reference sequence). V was pared by 3 bases and J by 5 bases, with 9 bases of the junction left unmatched.

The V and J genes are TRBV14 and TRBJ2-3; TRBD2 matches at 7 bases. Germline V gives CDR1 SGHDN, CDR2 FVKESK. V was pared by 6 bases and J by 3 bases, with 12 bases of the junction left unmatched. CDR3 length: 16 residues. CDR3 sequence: CASSLYGGSRTDTQYF. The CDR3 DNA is TGTGCCAGCAGTCTGTACGGGGGGTCTAGGACAGATACGCAGTATTTT.

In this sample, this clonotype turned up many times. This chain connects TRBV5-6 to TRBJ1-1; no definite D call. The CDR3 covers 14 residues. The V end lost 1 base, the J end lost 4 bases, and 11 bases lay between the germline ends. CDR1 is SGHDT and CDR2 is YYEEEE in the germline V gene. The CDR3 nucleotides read TGTGCCAGCAGCTTGTGGGATCTGGGCACTGAAGCTTTCTTT. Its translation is CASSLWDLGTEAFF.

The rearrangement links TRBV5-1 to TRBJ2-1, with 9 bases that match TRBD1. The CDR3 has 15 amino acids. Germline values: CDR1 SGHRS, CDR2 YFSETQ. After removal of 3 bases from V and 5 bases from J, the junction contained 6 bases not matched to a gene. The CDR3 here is CASSSQGTGNNEQFF. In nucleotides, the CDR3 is TGCGCCAGCAGCTCACAAGGGACAGGGAACAATGAGCAGTTCTTC.

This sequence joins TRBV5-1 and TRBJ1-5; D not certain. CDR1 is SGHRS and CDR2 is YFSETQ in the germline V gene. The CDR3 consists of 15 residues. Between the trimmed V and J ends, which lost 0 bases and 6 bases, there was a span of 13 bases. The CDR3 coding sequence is TGCGCCAGCAGCTTGGGGTCGGGGTCTGGTCAGCCCCAGCATTTT. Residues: CASSLGSGSGQPQHF.

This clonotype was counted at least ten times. This chain's CDR3 is CASSPGQGWNEQFF. CDR3 sequence (DNA): TGTGCCAGCAGCCCGGGACAGGGGTGGAATGAGCAGTTCTTC. The V and J genes are TRBV13 and TRBJ2-1; 10 nucleotides agree with TRBD1. The ends lost 5 bases at V and 7 bases at J; junction bases unmatched: 5. CDR3 length equals 14 residues. Germline V CDR1 and CDR2: PRHDT, FYEKMQ (reference sequence).

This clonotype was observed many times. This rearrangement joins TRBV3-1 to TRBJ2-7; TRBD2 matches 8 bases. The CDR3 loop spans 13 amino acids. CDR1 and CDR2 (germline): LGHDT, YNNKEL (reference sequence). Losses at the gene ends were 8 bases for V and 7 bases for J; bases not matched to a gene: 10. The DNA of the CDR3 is TGTGCCAGCGCGGGGGGTGACTTTTCGGAGCAGTACTTC. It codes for CASAGGDFSEQYF.

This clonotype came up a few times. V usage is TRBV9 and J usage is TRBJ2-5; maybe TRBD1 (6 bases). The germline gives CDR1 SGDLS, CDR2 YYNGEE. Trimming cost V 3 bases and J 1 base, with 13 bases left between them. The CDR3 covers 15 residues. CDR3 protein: CASSAGQFGQETQYF. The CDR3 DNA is TGTGCCAGCAGCGCAGGACAGTTCGGCCAAGAGACCCAGTACTTC.

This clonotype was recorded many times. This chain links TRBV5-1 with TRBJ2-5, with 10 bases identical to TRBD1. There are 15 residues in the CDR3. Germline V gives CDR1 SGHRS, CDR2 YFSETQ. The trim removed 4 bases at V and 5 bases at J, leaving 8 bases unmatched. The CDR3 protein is CASSRPGQGMETQYF. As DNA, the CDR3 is TGCGCCAGCAGCCGGCCGGGACAGGGGATGGAGACCCAGTACTTC.

In DNA, the CDR3 is TGTGCCAGTAGTATAGTGGGCAGATCAAGTGGCACTGAAGCTTTCTTT. Translation gives CASSIVGRSSGTEAFF. V gene TRBV19 combines with J gene TRBJ1-1, with unresolved D. The ends were cut back, 1 base at V and 4 bases at J, with 16 bases in the middle. From germline, CDR1 is LNHDA and CDR2 SQIVND (reference sequence). This CDR3 region has 16 residues.

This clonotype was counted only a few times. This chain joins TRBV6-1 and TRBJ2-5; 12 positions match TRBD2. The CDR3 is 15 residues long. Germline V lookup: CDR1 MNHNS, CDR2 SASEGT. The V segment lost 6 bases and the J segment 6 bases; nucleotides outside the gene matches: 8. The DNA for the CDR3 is TGTGCCAGCAGAGCTCTAGCGGGGGGGCCGAAGACCCAGTACTTC. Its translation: CASRALAGGPKTQYF.

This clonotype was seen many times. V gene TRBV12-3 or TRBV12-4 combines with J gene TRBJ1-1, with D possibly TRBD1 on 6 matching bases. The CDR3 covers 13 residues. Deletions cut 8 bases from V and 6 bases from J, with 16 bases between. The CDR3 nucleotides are TGTGCCAGCGCCCTTGGGGGGGCGGCTGAAGCTTTCTTT. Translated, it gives CASALGGAAEAFF.

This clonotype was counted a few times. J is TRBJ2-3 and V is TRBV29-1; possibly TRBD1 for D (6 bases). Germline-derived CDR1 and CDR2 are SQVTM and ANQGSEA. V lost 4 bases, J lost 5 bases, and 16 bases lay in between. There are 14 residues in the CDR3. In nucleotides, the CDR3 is TGCAGCGTTGTCTACTACAGGGCGAAAGATACGCAGTATTTT. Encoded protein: CSVVYYRAKDTQYF.